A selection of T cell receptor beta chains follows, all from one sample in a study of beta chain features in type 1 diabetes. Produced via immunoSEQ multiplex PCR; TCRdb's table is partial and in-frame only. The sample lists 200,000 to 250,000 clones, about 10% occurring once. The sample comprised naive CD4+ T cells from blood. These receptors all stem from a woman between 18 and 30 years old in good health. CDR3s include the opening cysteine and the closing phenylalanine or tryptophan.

CDR3: CAWSARVGGEQYF
V: TRBV30

CDR3: CASSVDRGSYEQYF
V: TRBV7-3

CDR3: CASSAWGEAQFF
V: TRBV6-1

CDR3: CATRQVAGANVLTF
V: TRBV6-1

CDR3: CASSPGTGKGTEAFF
V: TRBV4-2

CDR3: CASSLELAGGVNEQFF
V: TRBV11-3

CDR3: CASSLVRGSPYNEQFF
V: TRBV5-4

CDR3: CASSALTRTGGVSDTQYF
V: TRBV6-1

CDR3: CASRDPWAGNTEAFF
V: TRBV6-1

CDR3: CASSRDGDTQYF
V: TRBV4-2

CDR3: CAWSAGQGAFHNSPLHF
V: TRBV30

CDR3: CATLFRNTEAFF
V: TRBV7-8

CDR3: CSVGTGGFGTEAFF
V: TRBV29-1

CDR3: CASSLWASSLNEQFF
V: TRBV27

CDR3: CASSLVGRDARETQYF
V: TRBV5-1

CDR3: CASSPHRLAGSYNEQFF
V: TRBV7-9